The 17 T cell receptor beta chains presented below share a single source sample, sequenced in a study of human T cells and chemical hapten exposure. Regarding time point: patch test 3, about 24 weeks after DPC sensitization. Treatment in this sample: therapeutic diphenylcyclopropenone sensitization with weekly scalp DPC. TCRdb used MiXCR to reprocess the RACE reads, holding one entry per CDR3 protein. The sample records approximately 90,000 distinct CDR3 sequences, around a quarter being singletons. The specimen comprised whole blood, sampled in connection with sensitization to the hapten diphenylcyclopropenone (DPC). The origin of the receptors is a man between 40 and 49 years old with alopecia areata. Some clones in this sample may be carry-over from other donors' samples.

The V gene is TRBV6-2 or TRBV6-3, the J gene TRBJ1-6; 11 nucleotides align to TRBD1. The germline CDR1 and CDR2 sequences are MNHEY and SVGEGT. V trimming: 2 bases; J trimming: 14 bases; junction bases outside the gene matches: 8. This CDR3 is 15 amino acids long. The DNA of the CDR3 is TGTGCCAGCAGTTACGCCGGGACAGGGGGAAACGCCCTCCACTTT. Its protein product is CASSYAGTGGNALHF.

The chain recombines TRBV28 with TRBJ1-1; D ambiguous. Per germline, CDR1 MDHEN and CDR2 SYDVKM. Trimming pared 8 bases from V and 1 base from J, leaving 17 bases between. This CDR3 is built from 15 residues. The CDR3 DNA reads TGTGCCAGCCTAGGCTCTCCCACGGGGAACACTGAAGCTTTCTTT. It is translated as CASLGSPTGNTEAFF.

CDR3 nucleotide sequence: TGTGCCAGCAGCCAGGGACTAGCGGGAGGTCGTGAAAACATTCAGTACTTC. It encodes CASSQGLAGGRENIQYF. J is TRBJ2-4 and V is TRBV3-1; 15 bases are shared with TRBD2. V was pared by 3 bases and J by 5 bases, with 5 bases of the junction left unmatched. Germline V gives CDR1 LGHDT, CDR2 YNNKEL (reference sequence). This CDR3 is 17 amino acids long.

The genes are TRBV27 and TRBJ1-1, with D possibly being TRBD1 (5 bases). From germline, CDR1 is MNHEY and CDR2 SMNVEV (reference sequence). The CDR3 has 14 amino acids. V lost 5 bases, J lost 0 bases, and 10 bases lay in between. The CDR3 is CASSPQAMNTEAFF. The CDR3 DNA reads TGTGCCAGCAGTCCACAGGCGATGAACACTGAAGCTTTCTTT.

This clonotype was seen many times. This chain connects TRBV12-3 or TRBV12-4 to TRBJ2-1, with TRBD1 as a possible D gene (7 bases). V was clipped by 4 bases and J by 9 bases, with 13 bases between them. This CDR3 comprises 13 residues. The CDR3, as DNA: TGTGCCAGCAGTTCACGACAGGGAGGTGAGCAGTTCTTC. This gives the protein CASSSRQGGEQFF.

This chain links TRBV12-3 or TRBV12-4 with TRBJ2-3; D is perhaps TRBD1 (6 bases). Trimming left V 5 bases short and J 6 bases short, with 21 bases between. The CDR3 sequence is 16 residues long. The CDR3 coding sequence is TGTGCCAGCAGTCCCCCGAGGGGGACGAGAGGTGATACGCAGTATTTT. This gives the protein CASSPPRGTRGDTQYF.

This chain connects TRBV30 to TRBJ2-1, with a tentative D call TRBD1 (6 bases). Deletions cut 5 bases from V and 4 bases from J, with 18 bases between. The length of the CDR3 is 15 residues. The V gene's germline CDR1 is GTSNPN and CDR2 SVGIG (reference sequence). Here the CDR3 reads CAWGGTPTMYNEQFF. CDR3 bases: TGTGCCTGGGGTGGGACACCCACCATGTACAATGAGCAGTTCTTC.

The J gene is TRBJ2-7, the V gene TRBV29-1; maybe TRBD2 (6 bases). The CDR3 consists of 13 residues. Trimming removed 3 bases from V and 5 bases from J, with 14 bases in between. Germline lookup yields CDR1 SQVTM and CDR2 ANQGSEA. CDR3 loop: CSVEEGPRDEQYF. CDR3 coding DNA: TGCAGCGTTGAGGAGGGCCCCCGGGACGAGCAGTACTTC.

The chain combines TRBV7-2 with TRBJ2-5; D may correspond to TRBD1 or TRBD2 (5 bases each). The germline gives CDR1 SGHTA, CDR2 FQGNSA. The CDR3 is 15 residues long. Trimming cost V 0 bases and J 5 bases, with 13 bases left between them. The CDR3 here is CASSLAERGRETQYF. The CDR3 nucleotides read TGTGCCAGCAGCTTAGCGGAACGGGGCAGGGAGACCCAGTACTTC. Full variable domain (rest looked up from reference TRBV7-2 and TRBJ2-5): GAGVSQSPSNKVTEKGKDVELRCDPISGHTALYWYRQSLGQGLEFLIYFQGNSAPDKSGLPSDRFSAERTGGSVSTLTIQRTQQEDSAVYLCASSLAERGRETQYFGPGTRLLVL.

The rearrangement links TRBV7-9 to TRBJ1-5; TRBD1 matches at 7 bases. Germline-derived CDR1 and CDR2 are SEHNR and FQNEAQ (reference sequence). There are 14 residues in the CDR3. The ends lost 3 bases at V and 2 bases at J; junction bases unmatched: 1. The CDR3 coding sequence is TGTGCCAGCAGCTTTGACAGGGGCAATCAGCCCCAGCATTTT. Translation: CASSFDRGNQPQHF.

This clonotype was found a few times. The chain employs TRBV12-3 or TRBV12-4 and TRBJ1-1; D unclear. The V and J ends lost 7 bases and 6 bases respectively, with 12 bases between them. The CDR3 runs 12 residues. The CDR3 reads CASTLSASEAFF. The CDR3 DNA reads TGTGCCAGCACCCTCTCCGCGTCTGAAGCTTTCTTT.

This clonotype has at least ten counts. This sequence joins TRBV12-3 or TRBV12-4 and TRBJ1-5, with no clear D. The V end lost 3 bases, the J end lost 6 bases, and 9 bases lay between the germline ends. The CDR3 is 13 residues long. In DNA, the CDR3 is TGTGCCAGCAGTTTTATCTTCGGTCAGCCCCAGCATTTT. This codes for CASSFIFGQPQHF.

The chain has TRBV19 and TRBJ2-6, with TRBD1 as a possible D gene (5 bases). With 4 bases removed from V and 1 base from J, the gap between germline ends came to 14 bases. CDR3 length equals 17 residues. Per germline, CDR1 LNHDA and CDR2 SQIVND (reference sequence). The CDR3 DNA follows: TGTGCCAGTAGTACCCGACAGCCGTCATCTGGGGCCAACGTCCTGACTTTC. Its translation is CASSTRQPSSGANVLTF.

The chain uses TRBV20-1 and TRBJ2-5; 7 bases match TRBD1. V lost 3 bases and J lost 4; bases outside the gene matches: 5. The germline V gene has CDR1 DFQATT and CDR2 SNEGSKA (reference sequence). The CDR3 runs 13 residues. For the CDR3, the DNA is TGCAGTGCTAGGTACCGGGACAGAGAGACCCAGTACTTC. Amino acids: CSARYRDRETQYF.

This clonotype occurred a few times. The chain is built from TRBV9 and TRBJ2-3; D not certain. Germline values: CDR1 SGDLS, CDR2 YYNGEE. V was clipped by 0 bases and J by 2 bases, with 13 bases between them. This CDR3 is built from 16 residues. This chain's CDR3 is CASSVAPLKNTDTQYF. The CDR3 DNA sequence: TGTGCCAGCAGCGTAGCCCCCCTGAAAAACACAGATACGCAGTATTTT.

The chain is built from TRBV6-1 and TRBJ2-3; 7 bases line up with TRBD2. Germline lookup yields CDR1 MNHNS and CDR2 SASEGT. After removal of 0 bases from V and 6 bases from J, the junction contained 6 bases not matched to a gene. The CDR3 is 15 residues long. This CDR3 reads CASSEAAAGEDTQYF. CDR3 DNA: TGTGCCAGCAGTGAAGCGGCGGCGGGGGAGGATACGCAGTATTTT.

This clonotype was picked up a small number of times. CDR3 in amino acids: CASSPREVYEQYF. The CDR3 DNA follows: TGTGCCAGCAGTCCGCGGGAGGTCTACGAGCAGTACTTC. V gene TRBV28 combines with J gene TRBJ2-7; 8 positions match TRBD2. Unmatched junction bases numbered 3, after V lost 5 bases and J lost 3 bases. The germline V gene has CDR1 MDHEN and CDR2 SYDVKM. This CDR3 region has 13 residues.